This TCR beta chain was recovered during a study of cytomegalovirus exposure and HLA in healthy donors. J was trimmed by 4 bases and V by 5 bases; bases with no gene match: 3. Germline V gene sequence: CDR1 SEHNR, CDR2 FQNEAQ (reference sequence). There are 14 residues in the CDR3. In the PCR, 60 Vbeta and 13 Jbeta primers were used. Libraries were prepared by immunoSEQ multiplex PCR; TCRdb keeps only in-frame clonotypes and omits some of them. The table has fewer than 150,000 clones, roughly 74% seen once. This chain uses TRBV7-9 with TRBJ1-5; 9 nucleotides align to TRBD1. The sequenced sample consisted of PBMCs. The TCR sequence derives from a woman aged 45-60 years in good health and CMV-seropositive. The CDR3 sequence: CASSAGTGNQPQHF. The CDR3 nucleotides are TGTGCCAGCAGCGCCGGGACAGGGAATCAGCCCCAGCATTTT.